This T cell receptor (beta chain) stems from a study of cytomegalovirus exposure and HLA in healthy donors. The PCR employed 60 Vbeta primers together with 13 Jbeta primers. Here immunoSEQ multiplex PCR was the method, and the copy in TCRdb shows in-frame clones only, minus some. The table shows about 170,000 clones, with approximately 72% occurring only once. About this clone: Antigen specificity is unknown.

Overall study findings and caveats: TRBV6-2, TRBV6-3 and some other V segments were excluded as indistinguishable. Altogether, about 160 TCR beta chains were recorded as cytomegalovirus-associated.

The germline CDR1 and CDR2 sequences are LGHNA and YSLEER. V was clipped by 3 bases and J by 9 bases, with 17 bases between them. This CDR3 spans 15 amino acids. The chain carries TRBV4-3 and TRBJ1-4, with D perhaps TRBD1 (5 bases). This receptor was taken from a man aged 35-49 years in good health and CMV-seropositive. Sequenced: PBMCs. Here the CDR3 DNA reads TGCGCCAGCAGCCAGGCGGGGGGGGAAGTGAAAAAACTGTTTTTT. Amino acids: CASSQAGGEVKKLFF.